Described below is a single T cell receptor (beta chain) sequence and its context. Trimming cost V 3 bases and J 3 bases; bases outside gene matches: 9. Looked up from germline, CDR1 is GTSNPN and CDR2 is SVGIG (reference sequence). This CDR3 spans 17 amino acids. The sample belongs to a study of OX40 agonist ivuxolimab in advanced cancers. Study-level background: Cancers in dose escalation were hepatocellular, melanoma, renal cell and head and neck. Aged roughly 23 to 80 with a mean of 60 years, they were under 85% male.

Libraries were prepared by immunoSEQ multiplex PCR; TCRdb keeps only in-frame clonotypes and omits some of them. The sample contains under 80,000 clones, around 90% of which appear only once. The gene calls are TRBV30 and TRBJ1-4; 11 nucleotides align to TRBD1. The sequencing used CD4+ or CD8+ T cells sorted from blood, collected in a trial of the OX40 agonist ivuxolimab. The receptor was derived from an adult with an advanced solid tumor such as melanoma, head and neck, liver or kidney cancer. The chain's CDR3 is CAWSGQGARAPNEKLFF. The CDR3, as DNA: TGTGCCTGGAGCGGACAGGGGGCGAGGGCGCCTAATGAAAAACTGTTTTTT.